The source of this T cell receptor beta chain is a study of T cells in Graves' hyperthyroidism and ophthalmopathy. This clonotype was counted between two and nine times. The authors obtained PBMCs from over 7.5 ml of fresh peripheral blood. Using RNA transcripts as the source, TCR beta CDR3 regions were amplified. First-round RT-PCR of the TCR CDR3 relied on the HTBI primer set. One entry per CDR3 protein, called by TCRdb with MiXCR from the multiplex PCR reads. This sample has roughly 170,000 distinct CDR3 sequences, with over 15% found just once. Sequenced sample: blood. This TCR was sampled from a woman between 50 and 59 years old with Graves' hyperthyroidism.

DNA of the CDR3: TGCGCCAGCAGCCAAGCGATTAGACAGGGTACCACCGGGGAGCTGTTTTTT. Translation gives CASSQAIRQGTTGELFF. The chain couples TRBV4-1 to TRBJ2-2, with 7 bases identical to TRBD1. The ends lost 1 base at V and 4 bases at J; junction bases unmatched: 9. Germline V CDR1 and CDR2: MGHRA, YSYEKL. The CDR3 extends over 17 amino acids.